This T cell receptor beta chain was retrieved from a study of T cell responses to AZD1222 COVID-19 vaccine. This table comes from immunoSEQ multiplex PCR, and its TCRdb copy is limited to in-frame clones, with some not included. The data contain under 50,000 clones, around three quarters of them singletons. Comments on this clone: The antigen remains undetermined.

Overall study findings and caveats: Among the donors, most were white British and more were female, and clonal diversity was possibly underestimated. Among vaccine-associated CD4 TCRs, coverage spanned spike, with dominance at 160-218 and 743-854. AZD1222 recipients seropositive at baseline numbered only five to seven.

This CDR3 is built from 18 residues. Per the germline V gene, CDR1 is LNHNV and CDR2 is YYDKDF (reference sequence). After removal of 0 bases from V and 1 base from J, the junction contained 9 bases not matched to a gene. The receptor's source is an adult who received the MenACWY meningococcal vaccine as a control. The specimen comprised peripheral blood, sampled 28 days after the second dose of the MenACWY control vaccine. This sequence joins TRBV15 and TRBJ2-3, with 8 nucleotides matching TRBD2. CDR3 loop: CATSRDRLAGYGTDTQYF. In DNA, the CDR3 is TGTGCCACCAGCAGAGATCGGCTAGCGGGTTATGGCACAGATACGCAGTATTTT.